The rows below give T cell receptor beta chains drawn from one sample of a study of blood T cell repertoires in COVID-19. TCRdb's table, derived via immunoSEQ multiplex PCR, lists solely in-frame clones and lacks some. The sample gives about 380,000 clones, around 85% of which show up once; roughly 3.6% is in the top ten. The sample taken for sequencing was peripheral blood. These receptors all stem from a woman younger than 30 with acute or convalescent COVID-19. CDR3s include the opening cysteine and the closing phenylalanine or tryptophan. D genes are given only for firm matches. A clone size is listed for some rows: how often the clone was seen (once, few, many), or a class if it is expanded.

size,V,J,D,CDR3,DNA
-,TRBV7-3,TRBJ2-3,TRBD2,CASSPLTPAPREGHDTQYF,TGTGCCAGCAGCCCGTTGACCCCCGCCCCGCGGGAGGGCCATGATACGCAGTATTTT
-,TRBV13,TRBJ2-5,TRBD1,CASSSRDPGQGRETQYF,TGTGCCAGCAGCTCCAGGGACCCGGGACAGGGGCGAGAGACCCAGTACTTC
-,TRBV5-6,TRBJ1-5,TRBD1,CASTHSTGGFSNQPQHF,TGTGCCAGCACCCACTCGACAGGGGGCTTTAGCAATCAGCCCCAGCATTTT
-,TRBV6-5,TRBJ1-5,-,CASSYTLGSNQSQHF,TGTGCCAGCAGCTATACCCTGGGGAGCAATCAGTCCCAGCATTTT
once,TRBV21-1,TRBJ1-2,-,CASSKTIRPNYGYTF,TGTGCCAGCAGCAAAACAATTCGTCCCAACTATGGCTACACCTTC
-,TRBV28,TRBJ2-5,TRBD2,CASFPSGGHQETQYF,TGTGCCAGCTTCCCTTCGGGGGGGCACCAAGAGACCCAGTACTTC
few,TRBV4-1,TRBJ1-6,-,CASSPESSYNSPLHF,TGCGCCAGCAGCCCTGAGAGCTCCTATAATTCACCCCTCCACTTT
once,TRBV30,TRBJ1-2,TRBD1,CACHQGQGGYTF,TGTGCCTGCCACCAGGGACAGGGAGGCTACACCTTC
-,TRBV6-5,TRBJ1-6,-,CASSYVSGNSPLHF,TGTGCCAGCAGTTACGTCTCAGGGAATTCACCCCTCCACTTT
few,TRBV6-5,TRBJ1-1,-,CASTIKEGTEAFF,TGTGCCAGCACCATTAAGGAGGGCACTGAAGCTTTCTTT
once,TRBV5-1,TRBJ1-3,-,CASSLSPVPENTIYF,TGCGCCAGCAGCTTAAGTCCGGTCCCCGAAAACACCATATATTTT
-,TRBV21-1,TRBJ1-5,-,CASDRAFNQPQHF,TGTGCCAGCGACAGGGCCTTCAATCAGCCCCAGCATTTT
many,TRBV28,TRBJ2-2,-,CASAQSGFVTGELFF,TGTGCCAGCGCTCAATCGGGTTTCGTCACCGGGGAGCTGTTTTTT
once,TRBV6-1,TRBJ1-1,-,CASSELGGTEAFF,TGTGCCAGCAGTGAATTGGGAGGCACTGAAGCTTTCTTT
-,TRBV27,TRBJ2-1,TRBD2,CASSTGTSGYYNEQFF,TGTGCCAGCAGTACTGGGACTAGCGGATATTACAATGAGCAGTTCTTC
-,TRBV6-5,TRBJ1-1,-,CASSSLQGITNTEAFF,TGTGCCAGCAGTTCGCTCCAGGGGATAACGAACACTGAAGCTTTCTTT
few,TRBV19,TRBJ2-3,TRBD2,CATHAGGSTDTQYF,TGTGCCACTCACGCGGGGGGCAGCACAGATACGCAGTATTTT
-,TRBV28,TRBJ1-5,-,CASSMMTGVSNQPQHF,TGTGCCAGCAGTATGATGACCGGAGTTAGCAATCAGCCCCAGCATTTT
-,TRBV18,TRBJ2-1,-,CASSPDGNVYNEQFF,TGTGCCAGCTCACCAGACGGGAATGTGTACAATGAGCAGTTCTTC
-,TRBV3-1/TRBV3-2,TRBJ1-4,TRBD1,CASSLTGATNEKLFF,TGTGCCAGCAGCCTTACAGGGGCAACTAATGAAAAACTGTTTTTT
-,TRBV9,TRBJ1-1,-,CASSVRGRDTEAFF,TGTGCCAGCAGCGTCAGGGGTCGTGACACTGAAGCTTTCTTT
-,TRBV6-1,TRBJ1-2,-,CASSESGQRAPIF,TGTGCCAGCAGTGAATCAGGACAGAGGGCCCCAATCTTC
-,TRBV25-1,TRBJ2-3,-,CASSRSGGTDTQYF,TGTGCCAGCAGCCGGTCGGGGGGCACAGATACGCAGTATTTT
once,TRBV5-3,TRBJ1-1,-,CARRDRGRTEAFF,TGTGCCAGAAGGGATAGGGGAAGGACTGAAGCTTTCTTT
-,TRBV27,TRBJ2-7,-,CASGDFTLTRGEQYF,TGTGCCAGCGGAGATTTCACGTTAACCCGAGGCGAGCAGTACTTC
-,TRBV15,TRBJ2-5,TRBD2,CATSRPTSGQETQYF,TGTGCCACCAGCAGACCAACTAGCGGCCAAGAGACCCAGTACTTC
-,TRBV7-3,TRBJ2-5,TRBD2,CASSLEGLPGGTQYF,TGTGCCAGCAGCTTAGAGGGCCTCCCGGGAGGGACCCAGTACTTC
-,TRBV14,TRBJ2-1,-,CASSQDSLYNEQFF,TGTGCCAGCAGCCAAGATTCACTCTACAATGAGCAGTTCTTC
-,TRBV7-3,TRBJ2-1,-,CASRPTGIGHNEQFF,TGTGCCAGCAGACCTACAGGGATCGGGCACAATGAGCAGTTCTTC
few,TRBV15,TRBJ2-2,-,CATSRANTGELFF,TGTGCCACCAGCAGAGCAAACACCGGGGAGCTGTTTTTT
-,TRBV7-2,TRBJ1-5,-,CASSWRSNQPQHF,TGTGCCAGCAGCTGGCGGAGCAATCAGCCCCAGCATTTT
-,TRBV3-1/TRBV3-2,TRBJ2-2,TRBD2,CASSQLSALAGHTGELFF,TGTGCCAGCAGCCAATTAAGCGCCCTAGCGGGACACACCGGGGAGCTGTTTTTT
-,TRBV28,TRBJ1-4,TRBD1,CASSLGDRVAEKLFF,TGTGCCAGCAGTTTAGGGGACAGGGTGGCGGAAAAACTGTTTTTT
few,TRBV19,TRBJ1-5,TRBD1,CASRTGSYSNQPQHF,TGTGCCAGTCGGACAGGGAGTTATAGCAATCAGCCCCAGCATTTT
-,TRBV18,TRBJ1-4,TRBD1,CASSPGTGGTNEKLFF,TGTGCCAGCTCACCCGGGACAGGGGGTACTAATGAAAAACTGTTTTTT
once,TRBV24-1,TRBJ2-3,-,CATSDFDGGTQYF,TGTGCCACCAGTGATTTTGACGGGGGTACGCAGTATTTT
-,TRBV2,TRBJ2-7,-,CASTGAGPYEQYF,TGTGCCAGCACCGGAGCGGGCCCCTACGAGCAGTACTTC
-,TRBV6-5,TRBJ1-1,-,CASSHQVGTSLGAFF,TGTGCCAGCAGCCACCAGGTGGGTACTTCCTTAGGAGCTTTCTTT
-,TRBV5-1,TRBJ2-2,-,CASSLVVENGELFF,TGCGCCAGCAGCTTGGTAGTCGAGAACGGGGAGCTGTTTTTT
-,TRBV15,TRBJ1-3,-,CATSREENSGNTIYF,TGTGCCACCTCAAGGGAGGAAAACTCTGGAAACACCATATATTTT
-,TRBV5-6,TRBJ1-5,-,CASSLAGRDQPQHF,TGTGCCAGCAGCTTGGCTGGGAGGGATCAGCCCCAGCATTTT
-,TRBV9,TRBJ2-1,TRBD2,CASSPGLAVNEQFF,TGTGCCAGCAGCCCCGGACTAGCAGTCAACGAGCAGTTCTTC
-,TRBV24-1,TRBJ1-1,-,CATSDLSTGRGTFF,TGTGCCACCAGTGATTTGAGCACGGGCCGGGGGACTTTCTTT
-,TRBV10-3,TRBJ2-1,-,CAISDLGQVRVGEQFF,TGTGCCATCAGTGATCTAGGGCAGGTCAGGGTCGGTGAGCAGTTCTTC
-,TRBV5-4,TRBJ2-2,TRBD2,CASSLGLAAEGGELFF,TGTGCCAGCAGCTTGGGACTAGCGGCTGAGGGCGGGGAGCTGTTTTTT
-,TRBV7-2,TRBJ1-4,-,CASSSGRGRTNEKLFF,TGTGCCAGCAGCTCCGGGCGAGGGAGGACTAATGAAAAACTGTTTTTT
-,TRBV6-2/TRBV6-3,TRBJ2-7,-,CASSYPGSYEQYF,TGTGCCAGCAGTTACCCGGGCTCCTACGAGCAGTACTTC
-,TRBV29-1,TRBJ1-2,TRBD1,CSPGDRTNNYGYTF,TGCAGCCCAGGGGACAGGACCAATAACTATGGCTACACCTTC
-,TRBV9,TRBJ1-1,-,CASSSNRWWGRRMNTEAFF,TGTGCCAGCAGCAGTAACCGGTGGTGGGGGCGTCGAATGAACACTGAAGCTTTCTTT
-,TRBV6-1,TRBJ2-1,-,CASSETRYPYNEQFF,TGTGCCAGCAGTGAGACACGGTACCCTTACAATGAGCAGTTCTTC
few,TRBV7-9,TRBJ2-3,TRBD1,CASSRGQGGADTQYF,TGTGCCAGCAGCCGGGGACAGGGCGGGGCAGATACGCAGTATTTT
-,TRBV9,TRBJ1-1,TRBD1,CASSERQGVYTEAFF,TGTGCCAGCAGCGAAAGACAGGGGGTTTACACTGAAGCTTTCTTT
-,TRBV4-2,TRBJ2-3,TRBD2,CASSLTTSGGTDTQYF,TGTGCCAGCAGCCTCACGACTAGCGGGGGCACAGATACGCAGTATTTT
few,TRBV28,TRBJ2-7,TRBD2,CASTSPGGGSAMRGEQYF,TGTGCCAGCACCTCCCCTGGGGGGGGGTCTGCTATGAGAGGCGAGCAGTACTTC
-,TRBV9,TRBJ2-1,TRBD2,CASSSQTSNVEQFF,TGTGCCAGCAGCTCCCAGACTAGCAACGTTGAGCAGTTCTTC
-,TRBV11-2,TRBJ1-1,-,CASSLTTGEAFF,TGTGCCAGCAGCTTAACTACAGGTGAAGCTTTCTTT
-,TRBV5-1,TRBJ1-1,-,CASSFGNTEAFF,TGCGCCAGCAGCTTCGGGAACACTGAAGCTTTCTTT
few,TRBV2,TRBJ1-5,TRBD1,CASSETGGSQPQHF,TGTGCCAGCAGTGAGACAGGGGGCAGTCAGCCCCAGCATTTT
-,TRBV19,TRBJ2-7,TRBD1,CASTNRGDDEQYF,TGTGCCAGTACTAACAGGGGAGACGACGAGCAGTACTTC
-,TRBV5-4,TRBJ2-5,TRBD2,CASSRGLAGVIEETQYF,TGTGCCAGCAGCCGGGGACTAGCGGGAGTTATAGAAGAGACCCAGTACTTC